Below, 20 T cell receptor beta chains from the same sample are listed, as sequenced in a study of blood T cell repertoires in COVID-19. Data came from immunoSEQ multiplex PCR; TCRdb stores just in-frame clones and leaves some out. The repertoire holds under 200,000 clones, with about nine tenths as singletons. What was sequenced was peripheral blood. The receptors come from a man between 65 and 85 years old with acute or convalescent COVID-19.

The chain has TRBV6-5 and TRBJ1-1, with D unresolved. The CDR3 has 14 amino acids. CDR1 and CDR2 from the germline V gene are MNHEY and SVGAGI. Deletions cut 6 bases from V and 0 bases from J, with 11 bases between. The CDR3 DNA follows: TGTGCCAGCAGGGCGGACTCTATGAACACTGAAGCTTTCTTT. This gives the protein CASRADSMNTEAFF.

A remark on this clone: Germline and junction disagree at one end, which may indicate a read error. This chain uses TRBV23-1 with TRBJ2-7; D gene ambiguous. TRBV23-1 is classed as an ORF, of uncertain function. The CDR3 sequence is 11 residues long. The CDR3 DNA sequence: TGCGCCCAGAGGCCTAAATCCATTACCGGGTTC. The encoded protein is CAQRPKSITGF.

The gene calls are TRBV30 and TRBJ1-1; D possibly corresponds to TRBD1 (6 bases). Germline V gives CDR1 GTSNPN, CDR2 SVGIG (reference sequence). The CDR3 extends over 14 amino acids. The V and J ends lost 5 bases and 0 bases respectively, with 13 bases between them. In DNA form, the CDR3 reads TGTGCCTGGGCTTCGAGGGGGTTGAACACTGAAGCTTTCTTT. It codes for CAWASRGLNTEAFF.

This chain uses TRBV3-1 (or the pseudogene TRBV3-2) with TRBJ2-6, with TRBD2 matching 9 bases. The ends lost 0 bases at V and 0 bases at J; junction bases unmatched: 3. The germline V gene encodes CDR1 LGHDT and CDR2 YNNKEL (reference sequence). CDR3 size: 18 residues. The CDR3 sequence: CASSQEGLASSGANVLTF. CDR3 nucleotide sequence: TGTGCCAGCAGCCAAGAGGGACTAGCCAGCTCTGGGGCCAACGTCCTGACTTTC.

The CDR3 DNA is TGCGCCAGCAGCCAACCCCCCCGAGGTACGCAGTATTTT. Translation gives CASSQPPRGTQYF. V usage is TRBV4-1 and J usage is TRBJ2-3; no firm D call. There are 13 residues in the CDR3. V was cut by 2 bases and J by 8 bases, with 11 bases left in between. Germline values: CDR1 MGHRA, CDR2 YSYEKL.

DNA of the CDR3: TGCAGCGTTCTGACCCAATATGGGGCCAGGAACACTGAAGCTTTCTTT. As protein: CSVLTQYGARNTEAFF. The rearrangement joins TRBV29-1 to TRBJ1-1, with D possibly TRBD1 on 5 matching bases. The length of the CDR3 is 16 residues. V gave up 5 bases and J gave up 1 base, with 20 bases separating them. Germline V gene lookup returns CDR1 SQVTM and CDR2 ANQGSEA.

The rearrangement links TRBV6-1 to TRBJ1-3; D is possibly TRBD1 (6 bases). CDR3 length: 18 amino acids. Germline V gene sequence: CDR1 MNHNS, CDR2 SASEGT. Between the trimmed V and J ends, which lost 3 bases and 0 bases, there was a span of 18 bases. As DNA, the CDR3 is TGTGCCAGCAGTGATACCCTCCGGGGACATAGCTCTGGAAACACCATATATTTT. It translates to CASSDTLRGHSSGNTIYF.

V and J are TRBV11-2 and TRBJ2-3; 9 nucleotides align to TRBD2. V shed 4 bases and J 6 bases; nucleotides not matched to a gene: 11. Germline CDR1 SGHAT, CDR2 FQNNGV. This CDR3 has 16 residues. The DNA of the CDR3 is TGTGCCAGCAGCTCAGTAGCGGGGGTGATCAGTGATACGCAGTATTTT. Its protein product is CASSSVAGVISDTQYF.

This chain joins TRBV29-1 and TRBJ2-3, with TRBD1 matching over 8 bases. Germline CDR1 SQVTM, CDR2 ANQGSEA. V shed 6 bases and J 6 bases; nucleotides not matched to a gene: 2. There are 11 residues in the CDR3. The CDR3 reads CSVYRGDTQYF. The DNA for the CDR3 is TGCAGCGTGTACAGGGGGGATACGCAGTATTTT.

The V call is TRBV10-2, the J call TRBJ2-1, with D possibly TRBD1 on 6 matching bases. Germline V gives CDR1 WSHSY, CDR2 SAAADI. Trimming stripped 9 bases from V and 9 bases from J, with 9 bases between. This CDR3 region has 10 residues. CDR3 nucleotide sequence: TGCGCCAGTCGGGACATTGAGCAGTTCTTC. Translation: CASRDIEQFF.

In nucleotides, the CDR3 is TGTGCCAGCAGTGAAACCCCCCCGGTTTGGAGCAATCAGCCCCAGCATTTT. Protein product: CASSETPPVWSNQPQHF. The rearrangement uses TRBV25-1 and TRBJ1-5; D gene unclear. There are 17 residues in the CDR3. Germline values: CDR1 MGHDK, CDR2 SYGVNS. Trimming stripped 2 bases from V and 1 base from J, with 15 bases between.

This chain joins TRBV10-1 and TRBJ2-1; 7 positions match TRBD1. This CDR3 has 12 residues. The trim removed 3 bases at V and 9 bases at J, leaving 2 bases unmatched. Germline V CDR1 and CDR2: WNHNN, SYGVQD (reference sequence). The CDR3: CASSDGDSEQFF. CDR3 in DNA: TGCGCCAGCAGTGACGGGGACAGTGAGCAGTTCTTC.

The table lists this clone with a count of one. The V and J genes are TRBV7-2 and TRBJ2-5, with D perhaps matching TRBD1 (6 bases). Germline CDR1 is SGHTA and CDR2 is FQGNSA. The CDR3 contains 13 residues. The germline V and J ends were trimmed by 4 bases and 4 bases, with 10 bases remaining between them. The CDR3 coding sequence is TGTGCCAGCAGCTCAGGGGTTCGAGAGACCCAGTACTTC. As protein: CASSSGVRETQYF.

The chain recombines TRBV18 with TRBJ2-7; D ambiguous. Germline CDR1 and CDR2: KGHSH and LQKENI. CDR3 length: 13 residues. V lost 2 bases to trimming and J lost 0 bases, with 5 bases between them. CDR3 sequence (DNA): TGTGCCAGCTCACCATACTCCTCCTACGAGCAGTACTTC. This sequence encodes CASSPYSSYEQYF.

The rearrangement uses TRBV5-1 and TRBJ1-1; D perhaps matches TRBD1 (5 bases). The CDR3 contains 15 residues. Germline CDR1 and CDR2: SGHRS and YFSETQ. Deletions cut 2 bases from V and 5 bases from J, with 16 bases between. CDR3 sequence (DNA): TGCGCCAGCAGCTTTACCGGGACTCCGGCTACTGAAGCTTTCTTT. It specifies CASSFTGTPATEAFF.

This sequence joins TRBV11-3 and TRBJ1-3; D unresolved. Germline V gene sequence: CDR1 SGHNT, CDR2 YENEEA. V lost 5 bases, J lost 4 bases, and 12 bases lay in between. The CDR3 covers 14 residues. The CDR3: CASSPGLGGNTIYF. CDR3 coding DNA: TGTGCCAGCAGCCCAGGACTTGGGGGAAACACCATATATTTT.

The chain carries TRBV27 and TRBJ2-7; D remains unclear. Trimming left V 5 bases short and J 0 bases short, with 17 bases between. The CDR3 extends over 16 amino acids. Germline V gene lookup returns CDR1 MNHEY and CDR2 SMNVEV (reference sequence). The CDR3 nucleotides read TGTGCCAGCAGTCTCCGCCCCCCTAGAAACTCCTACGAGCAGTACTTC. This codes for CASSLRPPRNSYEQYF.

V gene TRBV5-4 combines with J gene TRBJ2-5; D might be TRBD2 (6 bases). Per the germline V gene, CDR1 is SGHNT and CDR2 is YYREEE (reference sequence). V was clipped by 6 bases and J by 4 bases, with 13 bases between them. The CDR3 is 13 amino acids. CDR3 sequence reads: CASTSGERETQYF. The CDR3 DNA reads as TGTGCCAGCACTTCGGGAGAAAGAGAGACCCAGTACTTC.

The J gene is TRBJ1-3, the V gene TRBV5-1; the D is unclear. Trimming removed 2 bases from V and 4 bases from J, with 4 bases in between. The germline CDR1 and CDR2 sequences are SGHRS and YFSETQ. CDR3 length equals 12 residues. The CDR3 protein is CASSFTGNTIYF. The CDR3, as DNA: TGCGCCAGCAGCTTTACAGGAAACACCATATATTTT.

The chain recombines TRBV2 with TRBJ2-5; 11 bases agree with TRBD1. Germline V gene sequence: CDR1 SNHLY, CDR2 FYNNEI. The CDR3 runs 14 residues. J lost 5 bases, V lost 10 bases, and 9 bases had no gene match. In nucleotides, the CDR3 is TGTGCCACCCACCGGGACAGGGGGGCTGAGACCCAGTACTTC. Translation gives CATHRDRGAETQYF.